The present T cell receptor beta chain was sequenced within a study of blood T cell repertoires in COVID-19. Study in general: T cells, B-cell-depleted T cells, or PBMCs supplied cDNA or gDNA.

The CDR3 spans 12 residues. Trimming stripped 4 bases from V and 7 bases from J, with 8 bases between. Germline CDR1 and CDR2: SGHRS and YFSETQ. Repertoires were generated with immunoSEQ multiplex PCR, while TCRdb's copy carries only in-frame clones and drops some. This sample has some 220,000 clones, with 70% to 90% found just once. The specimen was PBMCs or T cells enriched from blood (not recorded which). The sequence came from a woman aged 35 to 49 with acute COVID-19. The gene calls are TRBV5-1 and TRBJ2-2; weak D call: TRBD2 (5 bases). CDR3 amino acids: CASSERVGELFF. CDR3 DNA sequence: TGCGCCAGCAGCGAGAGGGTCGGGGAGCTGTTTTTT.